This T cell receptor (beta chain) was found in a study of metastatic and nonmetastatic thyroid tumors. The wider study: Malignant thyroid and benign thyroid patients provided blood and tumor or nodule tissue whose repertoires were compared. Study-wide results and caveats: Malignant thyroid tumors reportedly had TCR beta diversity that was significantly higher than in benign nodules, in blood and tumor.

As processed by the authors: Building a distant-metastasis classifier for papillary thyroid cancer drew on CDR3 differences across clinicopathological groups. TCRdb re-called the PCR reads via MiXCR. It is TCRdb's table, rather than the study itself, that gives the V and J calls and clone size. Here the sample spans some 22,000 clones, roughly a quarter being singletons. This clone was counted between two and nine times. What it recognizes is unknown. No treatment of any kind had been given to any patient before thyroid surgery. V lost 3 bases and J lost 7, with 4 bases in between. The CDR3 is 11 residues long. Germline loops: CDR1 MDHEN, CDR2 SYDVKM.

The J gene is TRBJ1-3, the V gene TRBV28; D is ambiguous. This TCR was sampled from a male donor with papillary thyroid cancer or a benign thyroid nodule (not recorded which). Some clones in this sample may be carry-over from other donors' samples. What was sequenced was tumor tissue. The CDR3 nucleotides read TGTGCCAGCAGTTTCGGTAACACCATATATTTT. Protein product: CASSFGNTIYF.